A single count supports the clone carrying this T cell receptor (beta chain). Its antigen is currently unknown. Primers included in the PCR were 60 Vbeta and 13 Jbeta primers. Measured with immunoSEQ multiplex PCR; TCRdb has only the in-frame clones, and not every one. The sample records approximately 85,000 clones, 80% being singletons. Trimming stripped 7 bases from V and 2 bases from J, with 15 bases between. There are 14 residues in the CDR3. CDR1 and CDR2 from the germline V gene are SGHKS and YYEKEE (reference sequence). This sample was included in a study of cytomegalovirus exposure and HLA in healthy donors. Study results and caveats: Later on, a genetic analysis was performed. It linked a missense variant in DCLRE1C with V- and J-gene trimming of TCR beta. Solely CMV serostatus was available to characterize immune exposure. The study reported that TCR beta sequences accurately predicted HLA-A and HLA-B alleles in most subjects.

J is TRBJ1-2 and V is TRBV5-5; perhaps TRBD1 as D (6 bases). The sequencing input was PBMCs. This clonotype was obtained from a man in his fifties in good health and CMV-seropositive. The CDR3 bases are TGTGCCAGCTCCCCTAGCCAGGGGAACTATGGCTACACCTTC. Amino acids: CASSPSQGNYGYTF.